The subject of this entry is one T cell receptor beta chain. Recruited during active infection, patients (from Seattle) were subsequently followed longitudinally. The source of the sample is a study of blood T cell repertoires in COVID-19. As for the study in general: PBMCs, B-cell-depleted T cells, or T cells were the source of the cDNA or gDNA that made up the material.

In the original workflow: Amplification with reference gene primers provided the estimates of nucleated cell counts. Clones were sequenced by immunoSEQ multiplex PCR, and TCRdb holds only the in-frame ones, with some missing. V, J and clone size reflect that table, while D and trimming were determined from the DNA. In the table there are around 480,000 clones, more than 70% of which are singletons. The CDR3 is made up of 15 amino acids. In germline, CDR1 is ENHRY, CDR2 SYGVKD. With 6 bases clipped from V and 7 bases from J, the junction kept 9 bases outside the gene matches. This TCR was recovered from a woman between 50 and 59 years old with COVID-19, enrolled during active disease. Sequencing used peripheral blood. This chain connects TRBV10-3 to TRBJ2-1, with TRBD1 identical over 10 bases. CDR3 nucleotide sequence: TGTGCCATCAGCCCCGGGACAGGGGCGGGGAATGAGCAGTTCTTC. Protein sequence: CAISPGTGAGNEQFF.